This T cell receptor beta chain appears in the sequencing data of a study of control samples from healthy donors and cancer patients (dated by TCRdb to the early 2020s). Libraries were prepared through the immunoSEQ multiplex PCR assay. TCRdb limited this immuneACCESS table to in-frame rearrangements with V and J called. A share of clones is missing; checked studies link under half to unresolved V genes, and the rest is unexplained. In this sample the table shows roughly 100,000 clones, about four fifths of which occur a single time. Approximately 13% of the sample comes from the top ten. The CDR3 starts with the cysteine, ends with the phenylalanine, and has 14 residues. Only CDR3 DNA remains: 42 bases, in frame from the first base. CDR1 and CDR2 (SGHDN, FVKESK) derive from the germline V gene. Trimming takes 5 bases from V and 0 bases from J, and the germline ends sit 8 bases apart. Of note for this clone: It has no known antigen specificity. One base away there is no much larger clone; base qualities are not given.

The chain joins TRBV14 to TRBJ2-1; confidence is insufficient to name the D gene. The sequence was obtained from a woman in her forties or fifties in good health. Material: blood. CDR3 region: CASSGVSSYNEQFF. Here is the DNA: TGTGCCAGCAGCGGGGTTAGCTCCTACAATGAGCAGTTCTTC.